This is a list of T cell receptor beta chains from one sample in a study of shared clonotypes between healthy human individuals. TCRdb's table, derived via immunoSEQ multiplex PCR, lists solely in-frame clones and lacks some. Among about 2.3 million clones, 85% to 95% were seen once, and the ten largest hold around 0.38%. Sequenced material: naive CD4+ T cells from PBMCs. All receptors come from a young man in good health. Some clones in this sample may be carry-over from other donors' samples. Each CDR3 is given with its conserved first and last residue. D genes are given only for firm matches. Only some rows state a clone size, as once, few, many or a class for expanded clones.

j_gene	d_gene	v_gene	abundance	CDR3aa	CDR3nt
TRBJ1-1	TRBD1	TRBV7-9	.	CASSPDRALNTEAFF	TGTGCCAGCAGCCCTGACAGGGCGCTAAACACTGAAGCTTTCTTT
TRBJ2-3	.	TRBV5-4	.	CASSLSRGAGGTDTQYF	TGTGCCAGCAGCTTGAGTAGGGGGGCAGGAGGCACAGATACGCAGTATTTT
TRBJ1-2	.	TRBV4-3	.	CASSFSGEANYGYTF	TGCGCCAGCAGCTTCTCGGGGGAAGCTAACTATGGCTACACCTTC
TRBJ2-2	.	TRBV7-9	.	CASSLLFRGELFF	TGTGCCAGCAGCTTATTATTCCGAGGGGAGCTGTTTTTT
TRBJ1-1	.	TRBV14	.	CASSQGFRPRAFF	TGTGCCAGCAGCCAAGGTTTCCGTCCTCGGGCTTTCTTT
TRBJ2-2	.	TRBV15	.	CATSRPLRGGRVGELFF	TGTGCCACCAGCAGACCACTCCGAGGGGGGCGGGTCGGGGAGCTGTTTTTT
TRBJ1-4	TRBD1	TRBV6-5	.	CASSPDRANEKLFF	TGTGCCAGCAGTCCCGACAGGGCTAATGAAAAACTGTTTTTT
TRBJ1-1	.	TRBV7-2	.	CASSLLGHPNTEAFF	TGTGCCAGCAGCTTATTAGGACACCCAAACACTGAAGCTTTCTTT
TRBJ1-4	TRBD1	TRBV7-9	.	CASSLGTGVNEKLFF	TGTGCCAGCAGCTTAGGGACAGGCGTTAATGAAAAACTGTTTTTT
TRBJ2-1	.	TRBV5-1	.	CASSLIRGTEQFF	TGCGCCAGCAGCTTGATTAGGGGGACAGAGCAGTTCTTC
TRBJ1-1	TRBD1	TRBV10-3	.	CAIRTGFVNTEAFF	TGTGCCATCCGGACAGGGTTTGTGAACACTGAAGCTTTCTTT
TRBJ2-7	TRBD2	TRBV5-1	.	CASSIASGAYEQYF	TGCGCCAGCAGTATTGCTAGCGGGGCCTACGAGCAGTACTTC
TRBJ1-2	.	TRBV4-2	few	CASSQEGGYGYTF	TGTGCCAGCAGCCAAGAGGGCGGCTATGGCTACACCTTC
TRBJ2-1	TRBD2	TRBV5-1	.	CASQILAGVLNEQFF	TGCGCCAGCCAAATACTAGCGGGAGTCCTGAATGAGCAGTTCTTC
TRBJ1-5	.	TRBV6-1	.	CASSQRDTRNQPQHF	TGTGCCAGCTCCCAGAGGGACACTCGCAATCAGCCCCAGCATTTT
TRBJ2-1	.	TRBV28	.	CASSRLGDKRFF	TGTGCCAGCAGCCGGCTGGGGGATAAGCGGTTCTTC
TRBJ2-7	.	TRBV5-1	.	CASSLDGYTGSYEQYF	TGCGCCAGCAGCTTGGACGGTTACACAGGCTCCTACGAGCAGTACTTC
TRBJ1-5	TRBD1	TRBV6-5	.	CASSRTGAAQPQHF	TGTGCCAGCAGCAGGACAGGGGCCGCACAGCCCCAGCATTTT